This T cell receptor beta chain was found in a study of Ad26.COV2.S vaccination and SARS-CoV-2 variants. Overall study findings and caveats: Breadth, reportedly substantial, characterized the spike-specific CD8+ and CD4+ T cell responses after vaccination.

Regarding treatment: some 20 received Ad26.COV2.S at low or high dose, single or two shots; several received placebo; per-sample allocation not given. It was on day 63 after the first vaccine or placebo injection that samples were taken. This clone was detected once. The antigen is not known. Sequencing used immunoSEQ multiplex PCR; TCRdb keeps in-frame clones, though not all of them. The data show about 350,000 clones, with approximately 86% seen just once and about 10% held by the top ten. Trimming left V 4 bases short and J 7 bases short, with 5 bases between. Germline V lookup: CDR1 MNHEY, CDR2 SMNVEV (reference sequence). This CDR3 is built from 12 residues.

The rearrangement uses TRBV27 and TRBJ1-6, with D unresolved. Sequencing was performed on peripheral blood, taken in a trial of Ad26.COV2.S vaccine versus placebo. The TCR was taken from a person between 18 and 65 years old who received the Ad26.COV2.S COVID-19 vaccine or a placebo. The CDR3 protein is CASSSRNSPLHF. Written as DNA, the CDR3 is TGTGCCAGCAGTTCGAGGAATTCACCCCTCCACTTT.